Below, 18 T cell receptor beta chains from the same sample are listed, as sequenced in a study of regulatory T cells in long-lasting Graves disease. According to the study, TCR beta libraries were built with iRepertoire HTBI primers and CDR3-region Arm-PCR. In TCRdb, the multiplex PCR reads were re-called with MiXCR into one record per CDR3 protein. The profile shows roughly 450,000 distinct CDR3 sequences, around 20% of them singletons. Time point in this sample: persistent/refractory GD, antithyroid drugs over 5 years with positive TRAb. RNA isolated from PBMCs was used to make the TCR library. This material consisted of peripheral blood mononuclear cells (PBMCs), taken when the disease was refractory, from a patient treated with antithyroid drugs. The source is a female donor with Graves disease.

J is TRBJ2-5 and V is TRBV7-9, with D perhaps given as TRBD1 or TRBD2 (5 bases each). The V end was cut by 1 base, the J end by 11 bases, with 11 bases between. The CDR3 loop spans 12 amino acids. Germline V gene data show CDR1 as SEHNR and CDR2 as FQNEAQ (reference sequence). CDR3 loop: CASSLGLGVQYF. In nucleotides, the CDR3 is TGTGCCAGCAGCTTAGGTTTGGGGGTTCAGTACTTC.

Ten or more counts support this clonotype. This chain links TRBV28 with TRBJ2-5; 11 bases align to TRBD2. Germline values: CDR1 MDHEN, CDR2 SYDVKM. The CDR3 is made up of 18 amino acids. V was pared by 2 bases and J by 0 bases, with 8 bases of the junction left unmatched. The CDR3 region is CASSLQLGLAADQETQYF. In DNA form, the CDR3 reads TGTGCCAGCAGTTTACAACTGGGACTAGCGGCAGACCAAGAGACCCAGTACTTC.

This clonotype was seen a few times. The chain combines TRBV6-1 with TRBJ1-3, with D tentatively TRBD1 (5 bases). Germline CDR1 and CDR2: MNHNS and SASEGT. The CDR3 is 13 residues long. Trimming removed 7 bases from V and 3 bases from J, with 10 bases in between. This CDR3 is CASTRGSGNTIYF. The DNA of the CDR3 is TGTGCCAGCACTCGGGGGAGTGGAAACACCATATATTTT.

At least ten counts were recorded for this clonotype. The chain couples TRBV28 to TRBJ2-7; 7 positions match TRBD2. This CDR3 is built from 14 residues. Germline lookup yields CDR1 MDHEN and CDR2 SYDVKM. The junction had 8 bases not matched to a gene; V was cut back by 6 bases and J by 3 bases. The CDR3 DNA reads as TGTGCCAGCAGCGAGGCGGGAGACCTCTACGAGCAGTACTTC. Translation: CASSEAGDLYEQYF.

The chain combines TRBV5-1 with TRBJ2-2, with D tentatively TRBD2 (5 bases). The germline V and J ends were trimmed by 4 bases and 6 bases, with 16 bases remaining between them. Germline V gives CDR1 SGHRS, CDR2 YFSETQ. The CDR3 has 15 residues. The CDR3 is CASSLLEGAPGELFF. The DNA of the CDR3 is TGCGCCAGCAGCCTACTAGAGGGTGCCCCCGGGGAGCTGTTTTTT.

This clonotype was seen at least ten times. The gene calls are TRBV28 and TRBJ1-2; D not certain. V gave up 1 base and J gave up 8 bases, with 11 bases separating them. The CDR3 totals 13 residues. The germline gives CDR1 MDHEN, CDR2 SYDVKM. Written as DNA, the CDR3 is TGTGCCAGCAGTTTATCACCGGGGTACGGCTACACCTTC. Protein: CASSLSPGYGYTF.

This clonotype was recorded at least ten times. The CDR3 loop is CASSDNQPQHF. The DNA of the CDR3 is TGTGCCAGTAGTGATAATCAGCCCCAGCATTTT. The chain recombines TRBV19 with TRBJ1-5, with D hard to call. Germline-derived CDR1 and CDR2 are LNHDA and SQIVND (reference sequence). This CDR3 contains 11 residues. Trimming removed 5 bases at V and 4 bases at J, with 3 bases between.

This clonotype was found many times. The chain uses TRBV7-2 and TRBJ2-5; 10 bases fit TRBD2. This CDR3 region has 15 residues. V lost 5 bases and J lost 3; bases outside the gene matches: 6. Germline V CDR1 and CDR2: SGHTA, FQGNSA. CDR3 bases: TGTGCCAGCAGCCCGCGGCTAGCGGGAGAAGAGACCCAGTACTTC. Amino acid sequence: CASSPRLAGEETQYF.

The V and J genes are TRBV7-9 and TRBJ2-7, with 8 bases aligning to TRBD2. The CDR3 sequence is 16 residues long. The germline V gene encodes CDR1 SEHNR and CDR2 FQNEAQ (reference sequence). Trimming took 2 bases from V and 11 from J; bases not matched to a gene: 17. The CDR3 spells CASSLSLIAGKEVEYF. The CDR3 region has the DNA TGTGCCAGCAGCTTATCCCTGATAGCGGGGAAAGAGGTTGAGTACTTC. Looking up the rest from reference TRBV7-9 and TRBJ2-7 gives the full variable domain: DTGVSQNPRHKITKRGQNVTFRCDPISEHNRLYWYRQTLGQGPEFLTYFQNEAQLEKSRLLSDRFSAERPKGSFSTLEIQRTEQGDSAMYLCASSLSLIAGKEVEYFGPGTRLTVT.

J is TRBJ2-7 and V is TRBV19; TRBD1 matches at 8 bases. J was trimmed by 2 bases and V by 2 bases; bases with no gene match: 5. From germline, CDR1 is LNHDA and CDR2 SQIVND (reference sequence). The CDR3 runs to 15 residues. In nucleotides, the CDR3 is TGTGCCAGTAGTATATCGGGACAGGCCGCCTACGAGCAGTACTTC. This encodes CASSISGQAAYEQYF.

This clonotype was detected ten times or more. CDR3 sequence (DNA): TGTGCCAGCAGTTCAGGCGGCTGGGGAGAAAAACTGTTTTTT. It is translated as CASSSGGWGEKLFF. The chain joins TRBV28 to TRBJ1-4; D is unclear. The germline CDR1 and CDR2 sequences are MDHEN and SYDVKM. Trimming took 4 bases from V and 8 from J, leaving 14 bases between them. There are 14 residues in the CDR3.

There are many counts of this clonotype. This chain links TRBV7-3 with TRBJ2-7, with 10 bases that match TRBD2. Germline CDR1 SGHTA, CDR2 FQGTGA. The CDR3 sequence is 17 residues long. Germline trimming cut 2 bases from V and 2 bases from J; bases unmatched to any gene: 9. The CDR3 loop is CASSLLLSGRLPYEQYF. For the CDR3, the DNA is TGTGCCAGCAGCTTACTTCTTAGCGGGAGGTTACCCTACGAGCAGTACTTC.

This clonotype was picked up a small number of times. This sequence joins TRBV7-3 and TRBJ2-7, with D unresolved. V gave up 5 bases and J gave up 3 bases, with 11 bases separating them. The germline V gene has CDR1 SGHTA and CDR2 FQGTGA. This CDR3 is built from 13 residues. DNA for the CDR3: TGTGCCAGCAGCCAGTCGGGCGACTACGAGCAGTACTTC. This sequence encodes CASSQSGDYEQYF. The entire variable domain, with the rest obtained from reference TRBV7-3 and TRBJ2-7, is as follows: GAGVSQTPSNKVTEKGKYVELRCDPISGHTALYWYRQSLGQGPEFLIYFQGTGAADDSGLPNDRFFAVRPEGSVSTLKIQRTERGDSAVYLCASSQSGDYEQYFGPGTRLTVT.

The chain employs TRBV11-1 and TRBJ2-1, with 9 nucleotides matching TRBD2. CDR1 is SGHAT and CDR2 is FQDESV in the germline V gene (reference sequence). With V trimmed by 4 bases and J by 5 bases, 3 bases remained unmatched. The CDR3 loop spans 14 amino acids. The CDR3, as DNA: TGTGCCAGCAGCTCCTGGACTAGCGACAATGAGCAGTTCTTC. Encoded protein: CASSSWTSDNEQFF.

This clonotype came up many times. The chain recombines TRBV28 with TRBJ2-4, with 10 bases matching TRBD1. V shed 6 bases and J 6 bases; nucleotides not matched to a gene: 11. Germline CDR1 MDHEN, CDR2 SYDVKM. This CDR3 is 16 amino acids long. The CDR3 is CASSTRDRGRGNIQYF. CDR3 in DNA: TGTGCCAGCAGCACCCGGGACAGGGGACGAGGAAACATTCAGTACTTC.

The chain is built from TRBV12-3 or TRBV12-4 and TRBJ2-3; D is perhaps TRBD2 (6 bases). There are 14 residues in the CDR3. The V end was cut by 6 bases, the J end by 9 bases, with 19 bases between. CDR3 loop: CASRPNWGGWTQYF. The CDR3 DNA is TGTGCCAGCAGGCCTAACTGGGGAGGTTGGACGCAGTATTTT.

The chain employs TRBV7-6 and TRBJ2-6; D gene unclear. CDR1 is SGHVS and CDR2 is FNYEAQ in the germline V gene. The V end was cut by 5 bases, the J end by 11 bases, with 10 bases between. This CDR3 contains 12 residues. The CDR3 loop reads CASSPLLHVLTF. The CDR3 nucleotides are TGTGCCAGCAGCCCCCTCCTCCACGTCCTGACTTTC.

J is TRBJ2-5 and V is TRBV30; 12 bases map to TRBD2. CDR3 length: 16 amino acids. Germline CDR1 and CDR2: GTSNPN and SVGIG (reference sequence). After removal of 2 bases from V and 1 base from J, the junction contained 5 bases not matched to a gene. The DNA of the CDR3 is TGTGCCTGGAGTCAACTAGCGGGAGGATTCCAAGAGACCCAGTACTTC. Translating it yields CAWSQLAGGFQETQYF.